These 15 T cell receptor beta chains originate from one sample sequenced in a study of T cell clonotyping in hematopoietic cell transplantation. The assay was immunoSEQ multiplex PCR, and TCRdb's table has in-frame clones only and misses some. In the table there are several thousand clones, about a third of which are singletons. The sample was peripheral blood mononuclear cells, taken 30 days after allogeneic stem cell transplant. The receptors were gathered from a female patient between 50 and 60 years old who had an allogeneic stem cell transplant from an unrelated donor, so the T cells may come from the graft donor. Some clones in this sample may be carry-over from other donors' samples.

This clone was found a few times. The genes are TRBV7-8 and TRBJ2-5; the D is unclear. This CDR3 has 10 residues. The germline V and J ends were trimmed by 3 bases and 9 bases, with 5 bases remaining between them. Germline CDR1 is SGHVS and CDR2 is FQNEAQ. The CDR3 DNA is TGTGCCAGCAGCTTTAATCCCCAGTACTTC. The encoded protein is CASSFNPQYF. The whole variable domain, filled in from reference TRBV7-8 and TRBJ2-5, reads GAGVSQSPRYKVAKRGQDVALRCDPISGHVSLFWYQQALGQGPEFLTYFQNEAQLDKSGLPSDRFFAERPEGSVSTLKIQRTQQEDSAVYLCASSFNPQYFGPGTRLLVL.

CDR3: CAWSVGSGVFRGYTF. The CDR3 nucleotides read TGTGCCTGGAGTGTGGGTTCGGGGGTGTTTCGTGGCTACACCTTC. The gene calls are TRBV30 and TRBJ1-2, with TRBD1 as a possible D gene (5 bases). Trimming took off 0 bases at V and 7 bases at J, with 18 bases between the two ends. CDR3 length: 15 amino acids. CDR1 and CDR2 from the germline V gene are GTSNPN and SVGIG (reference sequence).

This CDR3 is CASSLSGTGGDTQYF. As DNA, the CDR3 is TGTGCCAGCAGCCTCTCCGGGACAGGAGGTGATACGCAGTATTTT. The chain links TRBV11-3 to TRBJ2-3; 8 bases match TRBD1. The length of the CDR3 is 15 residues. The germline gives CDR1 SGHNT, CDR2 YENEEA. After removal of 5 bases from V and 6 bases from J, the junction contained 10 bases not matched to a gene.

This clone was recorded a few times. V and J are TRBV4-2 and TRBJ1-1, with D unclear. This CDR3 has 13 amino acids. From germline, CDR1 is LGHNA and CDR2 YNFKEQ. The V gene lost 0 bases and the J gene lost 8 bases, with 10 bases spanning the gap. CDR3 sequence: CASSQDPGREAFF. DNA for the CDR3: TGTGCCAGCAGCCAAGATCCGGGTAGAGAAGCTTTCTTT.

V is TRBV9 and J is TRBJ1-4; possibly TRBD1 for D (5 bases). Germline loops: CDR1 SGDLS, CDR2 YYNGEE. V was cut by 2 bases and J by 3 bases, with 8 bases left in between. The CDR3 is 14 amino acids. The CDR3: CASSVGPANEKLFF. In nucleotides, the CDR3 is TGTGCCAGCAGCGTGGGACCAGCTAATGAAAAACTGTTTTTT.

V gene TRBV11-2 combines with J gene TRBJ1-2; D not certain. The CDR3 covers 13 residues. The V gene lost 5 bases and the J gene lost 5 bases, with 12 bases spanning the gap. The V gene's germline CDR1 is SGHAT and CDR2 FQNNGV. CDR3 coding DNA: TGTGCCAGCAGCCTGTTACTTGGATATGGCTACACCTTC. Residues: CASSLLLGYGYTF.

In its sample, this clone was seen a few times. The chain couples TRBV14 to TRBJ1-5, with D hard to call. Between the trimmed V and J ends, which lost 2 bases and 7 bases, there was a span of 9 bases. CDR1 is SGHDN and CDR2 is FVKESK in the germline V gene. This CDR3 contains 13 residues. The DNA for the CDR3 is TGTGCCAGCAGCCAAAGCCCAGAGCAGCCCCAGCATTTT. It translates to CASSQSPEQPQHF.

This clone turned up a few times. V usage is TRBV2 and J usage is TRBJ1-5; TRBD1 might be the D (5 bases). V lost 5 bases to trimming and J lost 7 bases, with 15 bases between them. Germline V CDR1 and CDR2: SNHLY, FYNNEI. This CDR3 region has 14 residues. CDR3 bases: TGTGCCAGCAGTCTCGTCGGGGCAGAGCAGCCCCAGCATTTT. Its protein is CASSLVGAEQPQHF.

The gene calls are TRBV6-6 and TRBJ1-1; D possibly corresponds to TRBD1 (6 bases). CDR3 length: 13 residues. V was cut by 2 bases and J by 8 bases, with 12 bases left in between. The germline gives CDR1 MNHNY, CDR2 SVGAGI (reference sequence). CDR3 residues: CASSYVGGAEAFF. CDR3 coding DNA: TGTGCCAGCAGTTACGTCGGGGGCGCCGAAGCTTTCTTT.

CDR3 sequence (DNA): TGCAGCGTTCAAGTCAATTATGAAGCTTTCTTT. As protein: CSVQVNYEAFF. The chain carries TRBV29-1 and TRBJ1-1, with D hard to call. The CDR3 runs 11 residues. In germline, CDR1 is SQVTM, CDR2 ANQGSEA. The germline V and J ends were trimmed by 5 bases and 7 bases, with 11 bases remaining between them.

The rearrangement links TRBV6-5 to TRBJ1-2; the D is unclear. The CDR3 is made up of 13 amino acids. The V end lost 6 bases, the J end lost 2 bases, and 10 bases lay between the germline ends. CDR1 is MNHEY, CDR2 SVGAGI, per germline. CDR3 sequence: CASSMPGNYGYTF. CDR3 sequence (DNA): TGTGCCAGCAGCATGCCTGGAAACTATGGCTACACCTTC.

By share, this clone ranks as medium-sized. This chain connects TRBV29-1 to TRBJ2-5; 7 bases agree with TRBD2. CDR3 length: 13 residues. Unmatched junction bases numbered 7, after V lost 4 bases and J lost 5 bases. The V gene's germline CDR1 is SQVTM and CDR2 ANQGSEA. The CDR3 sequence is CSVVRDYPETQYF. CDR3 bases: TGCAGCGTTGTCAGGGACTACCCTGAGACCCAGTACTTC.

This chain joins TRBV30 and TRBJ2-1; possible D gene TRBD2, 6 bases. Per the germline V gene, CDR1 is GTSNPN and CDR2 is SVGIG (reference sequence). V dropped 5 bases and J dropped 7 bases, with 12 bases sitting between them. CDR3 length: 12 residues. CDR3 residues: CAWSTRSNEQFF. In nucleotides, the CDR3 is TGTGCCTGGTCGACTAGGAGTAATGAGCAGTTCTTC.

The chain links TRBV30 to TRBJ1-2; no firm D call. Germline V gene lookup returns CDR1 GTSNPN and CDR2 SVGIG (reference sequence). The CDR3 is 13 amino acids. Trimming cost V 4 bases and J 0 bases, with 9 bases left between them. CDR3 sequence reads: CAWTPRTNYGYTF. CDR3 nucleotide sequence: TGTGCCTGGACCCCACGGACTAACTATGGCTACACCTTC.

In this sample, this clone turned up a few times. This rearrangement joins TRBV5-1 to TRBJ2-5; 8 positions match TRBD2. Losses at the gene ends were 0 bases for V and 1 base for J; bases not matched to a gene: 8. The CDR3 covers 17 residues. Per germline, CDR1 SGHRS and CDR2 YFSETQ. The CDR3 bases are TGCGCCAGCAGCTTGGCAGGGACTAGGGCCCTCCAAGAGACCCAGTACTTC. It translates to CASSLAGTRALQETQYF.